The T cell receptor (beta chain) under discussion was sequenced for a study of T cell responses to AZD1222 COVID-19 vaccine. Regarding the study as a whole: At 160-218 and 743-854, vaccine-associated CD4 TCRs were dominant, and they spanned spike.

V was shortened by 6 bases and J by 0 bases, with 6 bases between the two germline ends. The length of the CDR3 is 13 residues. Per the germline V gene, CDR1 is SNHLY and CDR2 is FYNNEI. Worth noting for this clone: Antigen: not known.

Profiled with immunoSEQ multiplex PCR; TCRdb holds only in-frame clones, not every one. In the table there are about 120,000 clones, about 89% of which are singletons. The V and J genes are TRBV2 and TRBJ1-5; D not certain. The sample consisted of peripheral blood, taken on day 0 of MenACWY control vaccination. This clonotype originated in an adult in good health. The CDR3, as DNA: TGTGCCAGCAGAGAGAATAGCAATCAGCCCCAGCATTTT. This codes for CASRENSNQPQHF.